The sequence of this TCR beta chain was determined in a study of T cell responses to AZD1222 COVID-19 vaccine. The CDR3 consists of 15 residues. In germline, CDR1 is MNHEY, CDR2 SVGAGI. V was pared by 8 bases and J by 0 bases, with 11 bases between. The analysis combined second doses at about 4 or about 12 weeks. Findings of the study overall: The repertoires were collected only after the peak T cell response. Reports indicate that nearly half of spike-specific TCRs are directed at unmutated variant regions. Clonal diversity was possibly underestimated; the donors were predominantly white British and more often female.

The repertoire was sequenced with immunoSEQ multiplex PCR; TCRdb's copy has only in-frame clones and lacks some. Of about 120,000 clones in the sample, approximately 94% were seen once. This clone appeared a single time. Its antigen remains unidentified. This chain connects TRBV6-5 to TRBJ1-6; no firm D call. The source material was peripheral blood, sampled 28 days after the second AZD1222 dose. The TCR originated in an adult who received the AZD1222 COVID-19 vaccine. The CDR3 sequence is CASALSGSYNSPLHF. DNA of the CDR3: TGTGCCAGCGCTTTATCGGGCTCCTATAATTCACCCCTCCACTTT.